This T cell receptor (beta chain) was profiled in a study of T cells expressing NK-cell markers. There are 13 residues in the CDR3. CDR1 and CDR2 (germline): MDHEN, SYDVKM. TCRdb re-called the 5' RACE reads, yielding one record per CDR3 amino acid sequence without DNA. In all, the sample yields about 260,000 distinct CDR3 sequences. The material sequenced was blood T cells: a sorted CD56 or NKG2C T cell subset, CD4+ or CD8+ T cells, or bulk PBMC T cells (not recorded which). This receptor was obtained from a man between 18 and 29 years old in good health. V and J are TRBV28 and TRBJ2-7; with no DNA, the TCRdb D assignment of TRBD1 cannot be verified. CDR3: CASTPQGSEVQYF.